One and the same sample provided the 10 T cell receptor beta chains below, sequenced in a study of spatial heterogeneity in lung cancer. Time point of the sample: blood at routine non-recurrence follow-up after resection. Via MiXCR, TCRdb re-called the 5' RACE reads, giving one row per CDR3 protein. The profile shows 1,000 to 1,500 distinct CDR3 sequences, around 25% of them singletons. Material: PBMCs, obtained at follow-up. All receptors derive from a male donor with early-stage non-small cell lung cancer.

This clonotype is large within its sample. The chain carries TRBV6-5 and TRBJ2-3; a possible D gene is TRBD2 (6 bases). Germline CDR1 is MNHEY and CDR2 is SVGAGI. Deletions cut 0 bases from V and 5 bases from J, with 12 bases between. The CDR3 has 15 residues. CDR3 DNA: TGTGCCAGCAGTTACTCGAAGGATAGCGGAGATACGCAGTATTTT. It specifies CASSYSKDSGDTQYF.

The chain uses TRBV6-5 and TRBJ2-1; 7 bases align to TRBD2. Germline lookup yields CDR1 MNHEY and CDR2 SVGAGI. The CDR3 sequence is 15 residues long. The V and J ends lost 0 bases and 7 bases, in that order; junction bases with no gene match: 6. The CDR3 DNA sequence: TGTGCCAGCAGTTACTCGCTAGCGGAGCTTAATGAGCAGTTCTTC. This translates into CASSYSLAELNEQFF.

In its sample, this clonotype is large. The V and J genes are TRBV2 and TRBJ2-7, with 12 positions matching TRBD2. Germline V CDR1 and CDR2: SNHLY, FYNNEI. This CDR3 is 15 amino acids long. V shed 4 bases, J shed 4 bases, and the junction held 5 bases outside the gene matches. CDR3 nucleotide sequence: TGTGCCAGCAGTGGAAGACTAGCGGGAGTTTACGAGCAGTACTTC. It is translated as CASSGRLAGVYEQYF.

By share, this clonotype ranks as large (0.1 to 1%). The J gene is TRBJ1-5, the V gene TRBV23-1; 9 nucleotides align to TRBD1. TRBV23-1 is an open reading frame whose function is uncertain. The CDR3 has 15 amino acids. The V segment lost 5 bases and the J segment 5 bases; nucleotides outside the gene matches: 7. The CDR3 DNA is TGCGCCAGCAGTTTATACAGGGGGCGAGATCAGCCCCAGCATTTT. Encoded protein: CASSLYRGRDQPQHF.

In this sample, this clonotype is large. The V and J genes are TRBV29-1 and TRBJ2-5; TRBD2 might be the D (5 bases). The CDR3 contains 14 residues. V gave up 4 bases and J gave up 5 bases, with 17 bases separating them. Germline values: CDR1 SQVTM, CDR2 ANQGSEA. The CDR3 loop is CSVVFDIRGETQYF. The DNA for the CDR3 is TGCAGCGTTGTTTTCGACATCAGAGGGGAGACCCAGTACTTC.

This clonotype was observed a few times. This rearrangement joins TRBV5-1 to TRBJ2-7; TRBD1 matches at 10 bases. Trimming at V came to 2 bases and at J to 5 bases, leaving 4 bases not matched to a gene. The CDR3 loop spans 14 amino acids. Germline CDR1 and CDR2: SGHRS and YFSETQ. The CDR3: CASSLQTGGNEQYF. CDR3 coding DNA: TGCGCCAGCAGCTTACAGACAGGGGGCAACGAGCAGTACTTC.

This sequence joins TRBV5-5 and TRBJ2-7; 10 nucleotides match TRBD1. The CDR3 contains 14 residues. Germline CDR1 is SGHKS and CDR2 is YYEKEE (reference sequence). Trimming cost V 4 bases and J 6 bases; bases outside gene matches: 7. CDR3 in DNA: TGTGCCAGCAGCCTGGACAGGGGGTTCGGCGAGCAGTACTTC. This sequence encodes CASSLDRGFGEQYF.

DNA for the CDR3: TGTGCCAGCAGTGCAAAGGGGCTCCAAGAGACCCAGTACTTC. As protein: CASSAKGLQETQYF. The chain recombines TRBV6-5 with TRBJ2-5; TRBD1 might be the D (5 bases). V lost 5 bases and J 1 base, leaving 11 bases between the germline ends. Germline assignment: CDR1 MNHEY and CDR2 SVGAGI. CDR3 length: 14 residues.

The genes are TRBV27 and TRBJ2-1; a weak D match, TRBD2 (5 bases). In germline, CDR1 is MNHEY, CDR2 SMNVEV (reference sequence). CDR3 length: 13 amino acids. The germline V and J ends were trimmed by 3 bases and 8 bases, with 11 bases remaining between them. CDR3 in DNA: TGTGCCAGCAGTTTGGGGAGCATCCATGAGCAGTTCTTC. Its translation: CASSLGSIHEQFF.

The genes are TRBV5-6 and TRBJ2-5, with 11 bases lining up with TRBD2. The CDR3 length is 14 residues. J gave up 5 bases and V 4 bases, and 4 bases lay outside the gene matches. CDR1 SGHDT and CDR2 YYEEEE come from the germline V gene. The CDR3 nucleotides are TGTGCCAGCAGCCCCCTAGCGGGAGGCGAGACCCAGTACTTC. Amino acids: CASSPLAGGETQYF.